This T cell receptor (beta chain) was captured by sequencing in a study of tumor-infiltrating lymphocytes in localized non-small cell lung cancer. In this sample, this clone turned up once. Its antigen is undetermined. The V segment lost 1 base and the J segment 0 bases; nucleotides outside the gene matches: 0. The CDR3 length is 15 residues. Germline CDR1 and CDR2: SGHNT and YYREEE (reference sequence). Findings of the study overall: Different pieces of the same tissue were used for each assay.

Using immunoSEQ multiplex PCR, the repertoire was profiled, and TCRdb retains in-frame clones only, with some absent. This sample has 25,000 to 30,000 clones, with 80% to 90% found just once. The rearrangement uses TRBV5-4 and TRBJ1-4; 7 positions match TRBD1. The clonotype comes from a human donor with non-small cell lung cancer. Sequenced input: lung tumor tissue. The CDR3 nucleotides are TGTGCCAGCAGCTTGCAGGGGGCAACTAATGAAAAACTGTTTTTT. Residues: CASSLQGATNEKLFF.